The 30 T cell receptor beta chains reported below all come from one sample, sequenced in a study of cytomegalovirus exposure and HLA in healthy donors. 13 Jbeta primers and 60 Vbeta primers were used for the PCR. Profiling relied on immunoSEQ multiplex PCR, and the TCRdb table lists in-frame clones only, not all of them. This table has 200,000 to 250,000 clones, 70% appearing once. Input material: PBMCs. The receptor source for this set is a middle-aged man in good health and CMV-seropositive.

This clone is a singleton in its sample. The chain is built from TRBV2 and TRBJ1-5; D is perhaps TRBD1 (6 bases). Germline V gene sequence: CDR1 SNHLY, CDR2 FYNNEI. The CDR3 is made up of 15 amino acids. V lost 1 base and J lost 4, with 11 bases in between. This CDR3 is CASSEVRDTNQPQHF. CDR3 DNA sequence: TGTGCCAGCAGTGAAGTCCGGGACACTAATCAGCCCCAGCATTTT. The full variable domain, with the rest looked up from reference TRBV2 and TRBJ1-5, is EPEVTQTPSHQVTQMGQEVILRCVPISNHLYFYWYRQILGQKVEFLVSFYNNEISEKSEIFDDQFSVERPDGSNFTLKIRSTKLEDSAMYFCASSEVRDTNQPQHFGDGTRLSIL.

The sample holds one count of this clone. CDR3 in DNA: TGTGCCAGTAGCCGCTCTAGCGGGCCGCAAGAGACCCAGTACTTC. Encoded protein: CASSRSSGPQETQYF. This chain joins TRBV19 and TRBJ2-5; 8 bases line up with TRBD2. The CDR3 runs 15 residues. V shed 6 bases and J 2 bases; nucleotides not matched to a gene: 8. From germline, CDR1 is LNHDA and CDR2 SQIVND (reference sequence).

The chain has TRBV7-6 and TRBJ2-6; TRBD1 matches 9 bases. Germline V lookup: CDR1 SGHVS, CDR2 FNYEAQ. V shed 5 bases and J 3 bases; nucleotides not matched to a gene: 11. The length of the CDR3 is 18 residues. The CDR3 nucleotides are TGTGCCAGCAGCCCCTTGGAACAGGGGGCGCTTGGGGCCAACGTCCTGACTTTC. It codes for CASSPLEQGALGANVLTF.

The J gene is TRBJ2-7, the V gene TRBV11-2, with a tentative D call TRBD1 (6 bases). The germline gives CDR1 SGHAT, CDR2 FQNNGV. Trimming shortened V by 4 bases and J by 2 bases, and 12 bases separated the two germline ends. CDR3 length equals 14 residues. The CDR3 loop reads CASSSPGQTYEQYF. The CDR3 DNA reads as TGTGCCAGCAGCTCTCCGGGACAAACCTACGAGCAGTACTTC.

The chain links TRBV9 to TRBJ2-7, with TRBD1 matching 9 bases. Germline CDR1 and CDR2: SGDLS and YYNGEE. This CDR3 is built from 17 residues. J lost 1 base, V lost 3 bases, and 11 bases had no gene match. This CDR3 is CASSAESGTGPSYEQYF. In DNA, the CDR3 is TGTGCCAGCAGCGCAGAGTCCGGGACAGGGCCTTCCTACGAGCAGTACTTC.

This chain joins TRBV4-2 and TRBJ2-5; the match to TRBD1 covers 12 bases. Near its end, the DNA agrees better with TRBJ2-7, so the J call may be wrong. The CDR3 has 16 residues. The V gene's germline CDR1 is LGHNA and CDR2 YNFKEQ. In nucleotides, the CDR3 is TGTGCCAGCAGCCAGGCCGGGACAGGGGGCCCCTACGAGCAGTACTTC. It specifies CASSQAGTGGPYEQYF.

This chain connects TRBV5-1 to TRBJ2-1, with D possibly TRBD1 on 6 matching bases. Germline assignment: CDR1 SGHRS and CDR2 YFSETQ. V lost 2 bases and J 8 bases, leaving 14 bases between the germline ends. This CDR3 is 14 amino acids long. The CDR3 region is CASSLNPGAHEQFF. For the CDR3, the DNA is TGCGCCAGCAGCTTAAACCCAGGGGCCCATGAGCAGTTCTTC.

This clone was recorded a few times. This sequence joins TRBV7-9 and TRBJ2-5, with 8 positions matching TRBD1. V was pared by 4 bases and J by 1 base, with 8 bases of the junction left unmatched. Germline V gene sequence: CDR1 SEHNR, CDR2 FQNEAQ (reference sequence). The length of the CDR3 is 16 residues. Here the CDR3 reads CASSSGQVTSQETQYF. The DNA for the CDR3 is TGTGCCAGCAGCTCGGGACAGGTGACATCCCAAGAGACCCAGTACTTC. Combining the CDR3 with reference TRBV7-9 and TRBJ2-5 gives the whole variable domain DTGVSQNPRHKITKRGQNVTFRCDPISEHNRLYWYRQTLGQGPEFLTYFQNEAQLEKSRLLSDRFSAERPKGSFSTLEIQRTEQGDSAMYLCASSSGQVTSQETQYFGPGTRLLVL.

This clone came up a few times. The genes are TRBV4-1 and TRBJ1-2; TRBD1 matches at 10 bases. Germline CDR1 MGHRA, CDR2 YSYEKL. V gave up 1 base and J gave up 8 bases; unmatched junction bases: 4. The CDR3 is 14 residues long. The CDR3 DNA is TGCGCCAGCAGCCAAGCTGGGACAGGGGCCGGCTACACCTTC. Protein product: CASSQAGTGAGYTF.

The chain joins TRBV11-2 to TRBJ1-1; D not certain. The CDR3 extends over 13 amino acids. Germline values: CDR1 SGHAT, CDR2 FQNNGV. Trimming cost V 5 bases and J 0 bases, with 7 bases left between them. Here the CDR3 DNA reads TGTGCCAGCAGCCACGGGGTGAACACTGAAGCTTTCTTT. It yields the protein CASSHGVNTEAFF.

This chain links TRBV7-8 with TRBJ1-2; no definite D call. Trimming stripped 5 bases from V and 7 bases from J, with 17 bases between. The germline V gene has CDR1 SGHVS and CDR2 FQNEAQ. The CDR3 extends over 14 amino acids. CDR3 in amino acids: CASSREGLSLGYTF. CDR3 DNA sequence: TGTGCCAGCAGCCGCGAAGGACTGTCCCTTGGCTACACCTTC.

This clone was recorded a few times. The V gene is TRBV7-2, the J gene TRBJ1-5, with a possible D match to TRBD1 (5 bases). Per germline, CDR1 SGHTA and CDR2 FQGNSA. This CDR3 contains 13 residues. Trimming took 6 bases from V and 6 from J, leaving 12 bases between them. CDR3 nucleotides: TGTGCCAGCAGTATAGGGGTTTTTCAGCCCCAGCATTTT. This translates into CASSIGVFQPQHF.

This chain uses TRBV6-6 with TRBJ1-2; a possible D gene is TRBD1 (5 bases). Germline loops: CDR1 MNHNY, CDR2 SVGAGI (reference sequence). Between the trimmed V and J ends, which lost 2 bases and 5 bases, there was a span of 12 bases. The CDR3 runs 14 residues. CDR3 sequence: CASSYEGALYGYTF. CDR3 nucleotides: TGTGCCAGCAGTTACGAAGGGGCTCTATATGGCTACACCTTC.

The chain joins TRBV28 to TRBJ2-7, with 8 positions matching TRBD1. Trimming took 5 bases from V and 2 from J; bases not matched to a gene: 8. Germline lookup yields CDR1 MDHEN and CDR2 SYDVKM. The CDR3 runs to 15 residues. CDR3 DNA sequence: TGTGCCAGCAGTGCCGGACAGGGAAGCCCCTACGAGCAGTACTTC. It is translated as CASSAGQGSPYEQYF. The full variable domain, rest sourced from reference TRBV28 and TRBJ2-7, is DVKVTQSSRYLVKRTGEKVFLECVQDMDHENMFWYRQDPGLGLRLIYFSYDVKMKEKGDIPEGYSVSREKKERFSLILESASTNQTSMYLCASSAGQGSPYEQYFGPGTRLTVT.

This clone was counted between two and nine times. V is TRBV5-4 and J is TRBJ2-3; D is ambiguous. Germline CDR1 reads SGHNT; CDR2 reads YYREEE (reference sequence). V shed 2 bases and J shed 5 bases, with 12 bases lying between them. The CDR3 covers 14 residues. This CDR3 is CASSLESGLDTQYF. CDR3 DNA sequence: TGTGCCAGCAGCTTAGAGTCTGGGCTAGATACGCAGTATTTT.

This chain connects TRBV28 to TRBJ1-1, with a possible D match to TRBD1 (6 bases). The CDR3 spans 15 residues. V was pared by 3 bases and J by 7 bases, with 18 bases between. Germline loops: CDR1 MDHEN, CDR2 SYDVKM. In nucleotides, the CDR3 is TGTGCCAGCAGTTTCCCCCCGGACAGAACCGATGAAGCTTTCTTT. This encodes CASSFPPDRTDEAFF.

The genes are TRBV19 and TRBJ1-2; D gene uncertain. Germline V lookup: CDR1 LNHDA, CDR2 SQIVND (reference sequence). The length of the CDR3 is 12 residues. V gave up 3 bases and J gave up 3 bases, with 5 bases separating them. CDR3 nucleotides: TGTGCCAGTAGTATCGGGGACTATGGCTACACCTTC. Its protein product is CASSIGDYGYTF.

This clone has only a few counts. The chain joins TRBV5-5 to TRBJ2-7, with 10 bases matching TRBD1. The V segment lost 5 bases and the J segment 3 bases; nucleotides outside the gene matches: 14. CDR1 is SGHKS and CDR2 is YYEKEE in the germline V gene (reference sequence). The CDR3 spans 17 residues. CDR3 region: CASRGFSGTGELYEQYF. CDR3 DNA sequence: TGTGCCAGCAGGGGATTTTCCGGGACAGGGGAACTCTACGAGCAGTACTTC.

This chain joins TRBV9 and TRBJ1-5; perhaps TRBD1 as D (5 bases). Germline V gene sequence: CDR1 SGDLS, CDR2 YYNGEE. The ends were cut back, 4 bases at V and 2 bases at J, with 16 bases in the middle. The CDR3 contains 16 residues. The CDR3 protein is CASSRPLRVGNQPQHF. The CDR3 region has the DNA TGTGCCAGCAGCAGACCCCTCAGGGTGGGCAATCAGCCCCAGCATTTT.

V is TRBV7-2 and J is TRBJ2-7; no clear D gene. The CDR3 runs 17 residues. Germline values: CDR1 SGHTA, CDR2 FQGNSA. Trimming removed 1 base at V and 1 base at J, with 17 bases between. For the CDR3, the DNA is TGTGCCAGCAGCTTAGGAGGTAGAAGGAGATCTTCCTACGAGCAGTACTTC. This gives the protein CASSLGGRRRSSYEQYF.

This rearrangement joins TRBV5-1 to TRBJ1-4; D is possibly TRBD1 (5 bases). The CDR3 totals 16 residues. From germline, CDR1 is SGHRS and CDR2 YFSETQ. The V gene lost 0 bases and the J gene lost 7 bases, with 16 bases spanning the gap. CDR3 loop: CASSLVGGGTSEKLFF. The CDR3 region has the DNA TGCGCCAGCAGCTTGGTGGGGGGAGGGACCTCTGAAAAACTGTTTTTT.

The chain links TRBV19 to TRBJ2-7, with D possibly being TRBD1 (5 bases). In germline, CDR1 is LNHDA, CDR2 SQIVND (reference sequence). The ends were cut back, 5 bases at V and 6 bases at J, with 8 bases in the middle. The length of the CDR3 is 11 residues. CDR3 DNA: TGTGCCAGTAGTTATCAGGGCGAGCAGTACTTC. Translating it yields CASSYQGEQYF.

This chain's CDR3 is CASSLSGQGGTEAFF. The CDR3 DNA follows: TGCGCCAGCAGCTTGTCGGGACAGGGGGGCACTGAAGCTTTCTTT. The chain combines TRBV5-1 with TRBJ1-1, with 11 bases aligning to TRBD1. V trimming: 1 base; J trimming: 4 bases; junction bases outside the gene matches: 3. Germline V lookup: CDR1 SGHRS, CDR2 YFSETQ. The CDR3 totals 15 residues.

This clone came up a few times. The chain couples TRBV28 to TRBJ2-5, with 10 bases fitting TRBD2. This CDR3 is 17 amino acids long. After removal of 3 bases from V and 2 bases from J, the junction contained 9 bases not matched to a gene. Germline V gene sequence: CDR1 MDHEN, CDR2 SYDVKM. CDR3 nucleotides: TGTGCCAGCAGTTTCGCTTCACTAGCGGGGCCTCAAGAGACCCAGTACTTC. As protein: CASSFASLAGPQETQYF.

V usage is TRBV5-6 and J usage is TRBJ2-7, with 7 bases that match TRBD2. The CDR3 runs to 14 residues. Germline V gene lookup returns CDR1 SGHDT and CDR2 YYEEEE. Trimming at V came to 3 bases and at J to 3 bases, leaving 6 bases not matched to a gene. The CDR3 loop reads CASSWGGQGYEQYF. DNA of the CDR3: TGTGCCAGCAGCTGGGGAGGGCAGGGCTACGAGCAGTACTTC.

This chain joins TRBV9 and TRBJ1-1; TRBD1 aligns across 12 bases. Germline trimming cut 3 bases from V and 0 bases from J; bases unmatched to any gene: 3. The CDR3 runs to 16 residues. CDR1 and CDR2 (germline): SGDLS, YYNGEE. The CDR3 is CASSEGTGGLNTEAFF. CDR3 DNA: TGTGCCAGCAGCGAAGGGACAGGGGGCTTGAACACTGAAGCTTTCTTT.

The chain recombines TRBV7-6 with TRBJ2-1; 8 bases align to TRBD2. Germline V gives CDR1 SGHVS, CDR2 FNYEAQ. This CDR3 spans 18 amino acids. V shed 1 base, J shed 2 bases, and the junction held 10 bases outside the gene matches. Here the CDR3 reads CASSLGVGGLEPYNEQFF. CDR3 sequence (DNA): TGTGCCAGCAGCTTAGGGGTAGGGGGACTAGAGCCCTACAATGAGCAGTTCTTC. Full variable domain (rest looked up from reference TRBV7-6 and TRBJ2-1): GAGVSQSPRYKVTKRGQDVALRCDPISGHVSLYWYRQALGQGPEFLTYFNYEAQQDKSGLPNDRFSAERPEGSISTLTIQRTEQRDSAMYRCASSLGVGGLEPYNEQFFGPGTRLTVL.

The CDR3 nucleotides are TGTGCCAGCAGCCGGGGGGGACAGGGGGCCACCGGGGAGCTGTTTTTT. This codes for CASSRGGQGATGELFF. V gene TRBV27 combines with J gene TRBJ2-2; TRBD1 aligns across 12 bases. With V trimmed by 6 bases and J by 4 bases, 6 bases remained unmatched. Germline V gene sequence: CDR1 MNHEY, CDR2 SMNVEV (reference sequence). This CDR3 contains 16 residues.

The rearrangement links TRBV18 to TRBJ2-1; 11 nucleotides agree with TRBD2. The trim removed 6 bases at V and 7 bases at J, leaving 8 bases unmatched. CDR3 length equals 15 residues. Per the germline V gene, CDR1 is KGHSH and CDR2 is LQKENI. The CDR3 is CASSLGLAVLNEQFF. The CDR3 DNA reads TGTGCCAGCTCCCTGGGACTAGCGGTCCTGAATGAGCAGTTCTTC.

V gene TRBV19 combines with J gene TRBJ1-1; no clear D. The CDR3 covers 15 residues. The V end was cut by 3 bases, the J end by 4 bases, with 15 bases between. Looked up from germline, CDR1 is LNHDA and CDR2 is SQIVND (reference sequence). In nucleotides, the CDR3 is TGTGCCAGTAGTATGGTAAGCACGCATTCCACTGAAGCTTTCTTT. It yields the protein CASSMVSTHSTEAFF.